Below, one T cell receptor beta chain is given with its context. This sample was taken from a study of T cell changes during pregnancy in multiple sclerosis. Produced via immunoSEQ multiplex PCR; TCRdb's table is partial and in-frame only. Altogether tens of thousands of clones are present, 92% being singletons, with the ten largest covering less than 0.6%. The source of this sequence is a female donor with multiple sclerosis, enrolled in a pregnancy study. Sequences were derived from CD4+ T cells from peripheral blood mononuclear cells, sampled in the third trimester of pregnancy.

CDR3 in amino acids: CASSHTGGWTEAFF. The CDR3 DNA sequence: TGTGCCAGCAGTCACACAGGGGGATGGACTGAAGCTTTCTTT. The chain employs TRBV5-4 and TRBJ1-1, with TRBD1 identical over 8 bases. The CDR3 has 14 amino acids. J lost 5 bases, V lost 5 bases, and 8 bases had no gene match. The V gene's germline CDR1 is SGHNT and CDR2 YYREEE (reference sequence).